This passage covers 18 T cell receptor beta chains from one sample sequenced in a study of human T cells and chemical hapten exposure. Time point of the sample: patch test 2, 6 weeks after DPC sensitization. As for treatment: therapeutic diphenylcyclopropenone sensitization with weekly scalp DPC. MiXCR, run by TCRdb on the RACE reads, gives a single entry per CDR3 protein. The table has a few hundred thousand distinct CDR3 sequences, just under 6.5% seen once. The sequencing used whole blood, collected in connection with sensitization to the hapten diphenylcyclopropenone (DPC). These receptors originate from a woman between 18 and 29 years old with alopecia areata. Some clones in this sample may be carry-over from other donors' samples.

In this sample, this clonotype turned up many times. The chain recombines TRBV6-5 with TRBJ1-2; perhaps TRBD1 as D (5 bases). The CDR3 covers 14 residues. The ends were cut back, 6 bases at V and 3 bases at J, with 14 bases in the middle. Looked up from germline, CDR1 is MNHEY and CDR2 is SVGAGI. The CDR3 sequence: CASSHSGGDYGYTF. The CDR3 nucleotides are TGTGCCAGCAGCCACAGTGGGGGGGACTATGGCTACACCTTC.

This clonotype was picked up many times. J is TRBJ2-2 and V is TRBV5-4; no clear D. The germline V gene has CDR1 SGHNT and CDR2 YYREEE (reference sequence). The CDR3 is 14 amino acids. V lost 1 base to trimming and J lost 5 bases, with 9 bases between them. The CDR3 sequence is CASSLTGRTGELFF. CDR3 nucleotides: TGTGCCAGCAGCTTGACCGGTCGGACCGGGGAGCTGTTTTTT.

This clonotype has ten or more counts. This chain links TRBV6-1 with TRBJ1-5; D not certain. V lost 7 bases and J lost 3, with 10 bases in between. The germline gives CDR1 MNHNS, CDR2 SASEGT. The CDR3 sequence is 13 residues long. CDR3 sequence reads: CASKRDNNQPQHF. CDR3 coding DNA: TGTGCCAGCAAGAGGGATAACAATCAGCCCCAGCATTTT.

This clonotype was seen a few times. The chain links TRBV6-2 or TRBV6-3 to TRBJ2-5; D possibly corresponds to TRBD1 (6 bases). The CDR3 contains 14 residues. Germline assignment: CDR1 MNHEY and CDR2 SVGEGT. Between the trimmed V and J ends, which lost 5 bases and 2 bases, there was a span of 12 bases. This CDR3 is CASSAWDIQETQYF. The CDR3 DNA sequence: TGTGCCAGCAGTGCCTGGGACATTCAAGAGACCCAGTACTTC.

The sample holds a few counts of this clonotype. The V and J genes are TRBV4-3 and TRBJ1-6, with a tentative D call TRBD1 (6 bases). The CDR3 is 15 amino acids. The V end lost 0 bases, the J end lost 10 bases, and 13 bases lay between the germline ends. CDR1 is LGHNA and CDR2 is YSLEER in the germline V gene. The CDR3 protein is CASSQDNREFSPLHF. The CDR3 DNA reads TGCGCCAGCAGCCAAGATAACAGGGAGTTCTCACCCCTCCACTTT.

This clonotype was seen only a few times. A junction boundary mismatches the germline segment, possibly from a read error. This chain uses TRBV28 with TRBJ2-2; TRBD1 aligns across 8 bases. The germline V gene encodes CDR1 MDHEN and CDR2 SYDVKM. This CDR3 is 16 amino acids long. CDR3 in amino acids: CASSPWTGRHTGELLF. For the CDR3, the DNA is TGTGCCAGCAGTCCTTGGACAGGGCGCCACACCGGGGAGCTGCTTTTT.

This clonotype was seen only a few times. This chain connects TRBV27 to TRBJ2-6; the D gene is possibly TRBD1 (6 bases). The CDR3 length is 17 residues. From germline, CDR1 is MNHEY and CDR2 SMNVEV (reference sequence). Trimming cost V 7 bases and J 4 bases, with 20 bases left between them. CDR3 protein: CASNPTGQVSGANVLTF. CDR3 sequence (DNA): TGTGCCAGCAACCCTACAGGGCAGGTATCGGGGGCCAACGTCCTGACTTTC.

The chain recombines TRBV14 with TRBJ2-6; D not certain. The CDR3 runs 18 residues. CDR1 and CDR2 from the germline V gene are SGHDN and FVKESK. V lost 0 bases and J lost 0, with 12 bases in between. CDR3 coding DNA: TGTGCCAGCAGCCAAGACCAATACGCATTCTCTGGGGCCAACGTCCTGACTTTC. Its translation: CASSQDQYAFSGANVLTF. The whole variable domain, remainder taken from reference TRBV14 and TRBJ2-6, is EAGVTQFPSHSVIEKGQTVTLRCDPISGHDNLYWYRRVMGKEIKFLLHFVKESKQDESGMPNNRFLAERTGGTYSTLKVQPAELEDSGVYFCASSQDQYAFSGANVLTFGAGSRLTVL.

This clonotype showed up many times. V usage is TRBV5-4 and J usage is TRBJ2-1; the match to TRBD2 covers 12 bases. The CDR3 extends over 15 amino acids. Germline-derived CDR1 and CDR2 are SGHNT and YYREEE (reference sequence). Trimming cost V 4 bases and J 6 bases; bases outside gene matches: 5. CDR3 loop: CASSIRLAGVNEQFF. CDR3 sequence (DNA): TGTGCCAGCAGCATTAGACTAGCGGGGGTCAATGAGCAGTTCTTC.

This clonotype was recorded at least ten times. J is TRBJ1-1 and V is TRBV7-9, with 10 bases that match TRBD1. J lost 5 bases, V lost 5 bases, and 14 bases had no gene match. CDR1 is SEHNR and CDR2 is FQNEAQ in the germline V gene (reference sequence). The CDR3 extends over 17 amino acids. CDR3 in DNA: TGTGCCAGCAGCCGCTCCCCATTCGGACAGGGGGGAACTGAAGCTTTCTTT. It is translated as CASSRSPFGQGGTEAFF.

This clonotype has ten or more counts. Written as DNA, the CDR3 is TGCAGTGCTGCCGGACAGGGAAATTCACCCCTCCACTTT. It yields the protein CSAAGQGNSPLHF. The chain has TRBV20-1 and TRBJ1-6; 8 bases fit TRBD1. The CDR3 spans 13 residues. V was pared by 5 bases and J by 7 bases, with 4 bases of the junction left unmatched. The germline V gene encodes CDR1 DFQATT and CDR2 SNEGSKA (reference sequence).

This clonotype was observed many times. The chain employs TRBV3-1 and TRBJ1-2, with no clear D. Germline loops: CDR1 LGHDT, CDR2 YNNKEL (reference sequence). CDR3 length: 15 amino acids. Trimming took off 2 bases at V and 1 base at J, with 11 bases between the two ends. Written as DNA, the CDR3 is TGTGCCAGCAGCCAACGACCGAAGTATAACTATGGCTACACCTTC. Translating it yields CASSQRPKYNYGYTF.

This chain joins TRBV20-1 and TRBJ1-2; D is undetermined. Trimming pared 1 base from V and 4 bases from J, leaving 10 bases between. CDR3 length equals 13 residues. Germline V gives CDR1 DFQATT, CDR2 SNEGSKA (reference sequence). The CDR3 nucleotides read TGCAGTGCTAGAGCTCAACAGCCCTATGGCTACACCTTC. It codes for CSARAQQPYGYTF.

This clonotype was seen repeatedly, ten times or more. V and J are TRBV29-1 and TRBJ2-7, with 9 bases lining up with TRBD1. Germline V gene data show CDR1 as SQVTM and CDR2 as ANQGSEA. This CDR3 contains 13 residues. The V gene end was trimmed by 2 bases and the J gene end by 7 bases; junction bases not matched to a gene: 6. This CDR3 is CSVERTGEGEQYF. The CDR3 nucleotides are TGCAGCGTTGAAAGGACAGGGGAGGGGGAGCAGTACTTC.

This clonotype appeared many times. The rearrangement joins TRBV10-3 to TRBJ2-3; 9 nucleotides line up with TRBD1. CDR1 ENHRY and CDR2 SYGVKD come from the germline V gene. The ends lost 4 bases at V and 4 bases at J; junction bases unmatched: 3. The CDR3 is 14 residues long. The CDR3 bases are TGTGCCATCAGTGGGACAGGGGAATCAGATACGCAGTATTTT. This encodes CAISGTGESDTQYF.

The V call is TRBV4-2, the J call TRBJ1-1; D unresolved. CDR1 and CDR2 (germline): LGHNA, YNFKEQ. The CDR3 has 14 residues. V was pared by 4 bases and J by 5 bases, with 14 bases between. CDR3 amino acids: CASSPTRGRTEAFF. CDR3 nucleotides: TGTGCCAGCAGCCCTACTCGCGGGAGAACTGAAGCTTTCTTT.

The genes are TRBV29-1 and TRBJ2-7; D is unresolved. V was cut by 2 bases and J by 6 bases, with 11 bases left in between. Per germline, CDR1 SQVTM and CDR2 ANQGSEA. The CDR3 consists of 12 residues. The CDR3 region has the DNA TGCAGCGTTGAATCGGTCGGTCGCGAGCAGTACTTC. Translation gives CSVESVGREQYF.

The sample holds a few counts of this clonotype. The CDR3 protein is CASSPRGGQGVYEQYF. The CDR3 region has the DNA TGTGCCAGCAGCCCCCGGGGAGGGCAGGGGGTCTACGAGCAGTACTTC. V and J are TRBV7-6 and TRBJ2-7, with D perhaps being TRBD1 or TRBD2 (7 bases each). Trimming removed 5 bases at V and 3 bases at J, with 20 bases between. CDR1 is SGHVS and CDR2 is FNYEAQ in the germline V gene. CDR3 length: 16 residues.